Below, one TCR beta chain is given with its context. Assay used: immunoSEQ multiplex PCR; TCRdb lists only in-frame clones, some missing. The repertoire has about 100,000 clones, around four fifths of them found once; the top ten carry 4.8%. Per germline, CDR1 SGHDN and CDR2 FVKESK. The CDR3 covers 14 residues. V dropped 0 bases and J dropped 1 base, with 7 bases sitting between them. The entry originates in a study of blood T cell repertoires in COVID-19. At the level of the study: From the United States, Italy and Spain came samples of acute and convalescent COVID-19.

The source is a man aged 55-75 years with acute or convalescent COVID-19. The chain links TRBV14 to TRBJ2-7, with D possibly matching TRBD1 (5 bases). Sequenced input: peripheral blood. The CDR3 reads CASSQEPGSYEQYF. The CDR3 nucleotides are TGTGCCAGCAGCCAAGAGCCAGGGTCCTACGAGCAGTACTTC.